One sample yielded the 23 T cell receptor beta chains listed below, sequenced in a study of blood T cell repertoires in COVID-19. Assay: immunoSEQ multiplex PCR; the TCRdb copy retains only in-frame clones and omits some. The repertoire holds 150,000 to 200,000 clones, with over 75% as singletons. Sequenced material: peripheral blood. The receptor set was obtained from a person aged 70 to 85 with COVID-19, enrolled during active disease.

The genes are TRBV3-1 (or the pseudogene TRBV3-2) and TRBJ2-5; tentative D call: TRBD2 (6 bases). Trimming left V 7 bases short and J 3 bases short, with 15 bases between. Germline CDR1 LGHDT, CDR2 YNNKEL (reference sequence). This CDR3 has 14 residues. CDR3 nucleotides: TGTGCCAGCACCTTAGCGGCCAAAGAAGAGACCCAGTACTTC. Its protein is CASTLAAKEETQYF.

The genes are TRBV18 and TRBJ2-2; D ambiguous. V was cut by 6 bases and J by 2 bases, with 7 bases left in between. Germline loops: CDR1 KGHSH, CDR2 LQKENI. The CDR3 loop spans 13 amino acids. The CDR3 here is CASSSQNTGELFF. In nucleotides, the CDR3 is TGTGCCAGCTCGTCACAAAACACCGGGGAGCTGTTTTTT.

The J gene is TRBJ2-7, the V gene TRBV28; 8 bases align to TRBD1. The CDR3 runs 14 residues. The V and J ends lost 8 bases and 0 bases, in that order; junction bases with no gene match: 6. Per the germline V gene, CDR1 is MDHEN and CDR2 is SYDVKM. This CDR3 is CASETGGSSYEQYF. The CDR3 bases are TGTGCCAGCGAAACAGGGGGAAGCTCCTACGAGCAGTACTTC.

The chain employs TRBV7-6 and TRBJ2-2; no clear D. CDR1 and CDR2 from the germline V gene are SGHVS and FNYEAQ. This CDR3 is built from 17 residues. Trimming stripped 1 base from V and 4 bases from J, with 16 bases between. The CDR3 region is CASSLDSPKQTTGELFF. The CDR3 DNA reads TGTGCCAGCAGCTTAGATTCCCCGAAGCAAACCACCGGGGAGCTGTTTTTT.

J is TRBJ2-2 and V is TRBV6-2 or TRBV6-3; TRBD2 matches at 11 bases. This CDR3 has 19 residues. In germline, CDR1 is MNHEY, CDR2 SVGEGT. V gave up 5 bases and J gave up 1 base; unmatched junction bases: 12. The CDR3 reads CASSGFGLAGPKNTGELFF. CDR3 in DNA: TGTGCCAGCAGTGGCTTCGGACTAGCGGGTCCAAAGAACACCGGGGAGCTGTTTTTT.

The chain combines TRBV6-4 with TRBJ2-1; D possibly corresponds to TRBD1 (6 bases). V lost 2 bases to trimming and J lost 5 bases, with 13 bases between them. This CDR3 has 15 residues. Looked up from germline, CDR1 is MRHNA and CDR2 is SNTAGT. The CDR3 reads CASSDGRGGHNEQFF. The DNA for the CDR3 is TGTGCCAGCAGTGACGGAAGAGGGGGTCACAATGAGCAGTTCTTC.

The gene calls are TRBV29-1 and TRBJ2-7; 7 positions agree with TRBD1. V lost 7 bases to trimming and J lost 6 bases; unmatched junction nucleotides: 15. CDR3 length: 14 residues. The germline V gene encodes CDR1 SQVTM and CDR2 ANQGSEA. The CDR3 bases are TGCAGCGGGATGACAGGGTTAAGATCGAGCGAGCAGTACTTC. It codes for CSGMTGLRSSEQYF.

The chain couples TRBV9 to TRBJ1-2, with TRBD1 as a possible D gene (6 bases). This CDR3 has 14 amino acids. Trimming took off 4 bases at V and 5 bases at J, with 15 bases between the two ends. Germline lookup yields CDR1 SGDLS and CDR2 YYNGEE. For the CDR3, the DNA is TGTGCCAGCAGCTCCAGGGGTGGCTTTTATGGCTACACCTTC. This gives the protein CASSSRGGFYGYTF.

The chain carries TRBV18 and TRBJ1-2; weak D call: TRBD1 (5 bases). Germline V gene data show CDR1 as KGHSH and CDR2 as LQKENI. V dropped 3 bases and J dropped 7 bases, with 9 bases sitting between them. The CDR3 contains 12 residues. The CDR3 spells CASSPSGIGYTF. CDR3 bases: TGTGCCAGCTCACCGTCAGGGATTGGCTACACCTTC.

V and J are TRBV15 and TRBJ1-5; D gene unclear. This CDR3 is 19 amino acids long. Trimming pared 0 bases from V and 6 bases from J, leaving 24 bases between. Germline V lookup: CDR1 LNHNV, CDR2 YYDKDF (reference sequence). The CDR3 spells CATSRERLNYGAKSQPQHF. In DNA form, the CDR3 reads TGTGCCACCAGCAGAGAGCGACTCAATTATGGAGCAAAAAGTCAGCCCCAGCATTTT.

The chain employs TRBV3-1 (or the pseudogene TRBV3-2) and TRBJ1-2; 7 positions match TRBD1. The germline CDR1 and CDR2 sequences are LGHDT and YNNKEL (reference sequence). The junction had 12 bases not matched to a gene; V was cut back by 3 bases and J by 8 bases. This CDR3 region has 15 residues. The CDR3 spells CASSHVGGGFQGYTF. The CDR3 DNA reads TGTGCCAGCAGCCACGTAGGAGGGGGCTTTCAGGGCTACACCTTC.

V usage is TRBV3-1 (or the pseudogene TRBV3-2) and J usage is TRBJ1-2; 10 nucleotides align to TRBD1. The trim removed 2 bases at V and 6 bases at J, leaving 12 bases unmatched. CDR1 and CDR2 from the germline V gene are LGHDT and YNNKEL (reference sequence). The CDR3 length is 17 residues. DNA for the CDR3: TGTGCCAGCAGCCAACGCCGGGACAGGGGACCTCTACATGGCTACACCTTC. Translated: CASSQRRDRGPLHGYTF.

The gene calls are TRBV28 and TRBJ1-6; 8 nucleotides line up with TRBD1. The CDR3 is 14 residues long. Trimming removed 10 bases from V and 9 bases from J; junction bases left unmatched: 11. CDR1 and CDR2 (germline): MDHEN, SYDVKM. The CDR3 nucleotides read TGTGCCACCGGAACGGGACAGGTGGCTTCACCCCTCCACTTT. Translation gives CATGTGQVASPLHF.

This chain links TRBV27 with TRBJ2-3, with TRBD2 identical over 15 bases. CDR1 and CDR2 (germline): MNHEY, SMNVEV (reference sequence). J gave up 8 bases and V 9 bases, and 9 bases lay outside the gene matches. CDR3 length equals 15 residues. The CDR3 nucleotides are TGTGCCAGTCGTGCCGGGACTAGCGGGGGGACTACGCAGTATTTT. It yields the protein CASRAGTSGGTTQYF.

This clone was seen a single time. The rearrangement links TRBV6-2 or TRBV6-3 to TRBJ2-7; D perhaps matches TRBD2 (6 bases). The CDR3 runs 16 residues. The V end was cut by 2 bases, the J end by 2 bases, with 16 bases between. Per germline, CDR1 MNHEY and CDR2 SVGEGT. Here the CDR3 reads CASSYGSGEVPYEQYF. CDR3 DNA: TGTGCCAGCAGTTACGGTAGCGGAGAGGTGCCCTACGAGCAGTACTTC.

The DNA of the CDR3 is TGTGCCAGTCATAGCGGGGGGACCAAGGATACGCAGTATTTT. Amino acids: CASHSGGTKDTQYF. The chain employs TRBV19 and TRBJ2-3; 10 bases are a match to TRBD2. The V gene's germline CDR1 is LNHDA and CDR2 SQIVND (reference sequence). CDR3 length: 14 residues. The junction had 8 bases not matched to a gene; V was cut back by 8 bases and J by 6 bases.

This chain connects TRBV3-1 (or the pseudogene TRBV3-2) to TRBJ2-1; D remains ambiguous. Germline loops: CDR1 LGHDT, CDR2 YNNKEL (reference sequence). This CDR3 contains 14 residues. Trimming took 4 bases from V and 0 from J, leaving 7 bases between them. As DNA, the CDR3 is TGTGCCAGCAGCCTCGGTAGCTCCTACAATGAGCAGTTCTTC. It encodes CASSLGSSYNEQFF.

The chain combines TRBV5-1 with TRBJ2-2; 8 bases agree with TRBD2. Germline trimming cut 0 bases from V and 0 bases from J; bases unmatched to any gene: 1. Germline values: CDR1 SGHRS, CDR2 YFSETQ. This CDR3 is 16 amino acids long. The CDR3 DNA follows: TGCGCCAGCAGCTTGGTGGGACTAGCGAACACCGGGGAGCTGTTTTTT. Residues: CASSLVGLANTGELFF.

V gene TRBV7-6 combines with J gene TRBJ2-7, with 7 bases fitting TRBD1. CDR1 SGHVS and CDR2 FNYEAQ come from the germline V gene. The CDR3 has 13 residues. V shed 5 bases, J shed 0 bases, and the junction held 1 base outside the gene matches. CDR3 residues: CASSRDSSYEQYF. In DNA, the CDR3 is TGTGCCAGCAGCAGGGACAGCTCCTACGAGCAGTACTTC.

The chain carries TRBV6-5 and TRBJ1-2; D perhaps matches TRBD1 (5 bases). Trimming shortened V by 8 bases and J by 3 bases, and 13 bases separated the two germline ends. The CDR3 loop spans 13 amino acids. Germline CDR1 reads MNHEY; CDR2 reads SVGAGI. The CDR3 protein is CASVPTGHYGYTF. CDR3 nucleotides: TGTGCCAGCGTCCCCACAGGACACTATGGCTACACCTTC.

The chain carries TRBV27 and TRBJ1-2, with TRBD1 matching 7 bases. The CDR3 runs to 15 residues. V shed 3 bases and J 6 bases; nucleotides not matched to a gene: 10. The germline V gene encodes CDR1 MNHEY and CDR2 SMNVEV (reference sequence). DNA of the CDR3: TGTGCCAGCAGTTTCCGGGACAGCGCTAGGCATGGCTACACCTTC. It encodes CASSFRDSARHGYTF.

This chain connects TRBV29-1 to TRBJ1-2; 9 nucleotides agree with TRBD1. The J segment lost 7 bases and the V segment lost 6 bases, leaving 15 bases of the junction unmatched. Germline lookup yields CDR1 SQVTM and CDR2 ANQGSEA. This CDR3 spans 15 amino acids. CDR3 residues: CSVANTGTGSSGYTF. For the CDR3, the DNA is TGCAGCGTGGCGAATACCGGGACAGGGTCGAGTGGCTACACCTTC. Variable domain in full (rest from reference TRBV29-1 and TRBJ1-2): SAVISQKPSRDICQRGTSLTIQCQVDSQVTMMFWYRQQPGQSLTLIATANQGSEATYESGFVIDKFPISRPNLTFSTLTVSNMSPEDSSIYLCSVANTGTGSSGYTFGSGTRLTVV.

This chain connects TRBV25-1 to TRBJ2-2; 9 nucleotides agree with TRBD1. The V and J ends lost 6 bases and 5 bases, in that order; junction bases with no gene match: 7. From germline, CDR1 is MGHDK and CDR2 SYGVNS. The length of the CDR3 is 15 residues. CDR3 region: CASSLETGGTGELFF. CDR3 coding DNA: TGTGCCAGCAGCCTGGAGACAGGGGGGACCGGGGAGCTGTTTTTT.